This T cell receptor (beta chain) was sequenced in a study of OX40 agonist ivuxolimab in advanced cancers. Across the study: Dose-escalation cases comprised hepatocellular carcinoma, melanoma, renal cell or head and neck cancer.

Collection of blood occurred at baseline, at cycle 4 day 1, and at cycle 7 day 1. On this clone: The target antigen is unknown.

Assay used: immunoSEQ multiplex PCR; TCRdb lists only in-frame clones, some missing. The table records almost 85,000 clones, approximately 93% of them present only once. There are 16 residues in the CDR3. Trimming took 2 bases from V and 1 from J, leaving 12 bases between them. Per the germline V gene, CDR1 is MGHRA and CDR2 is YSYEKL. Whole-study findings and limits: Among the least clonally expanded were partial responders at 0.1-3.0 mg/kg. CD4+ and CD8+ blood T cells expanded clonally by week 6 at 0.1 to 3.0 mg/kg.

The rearrangement links TRBV4-1 to TRBJ2-1; no clear D. This specimen was CD4+ or CD8+ T cells sorted from blood, taken in a trial of the OX40 agonist ivuxolimab. This receptor was identified in an adult with an advanced solid tumor such as melanoma, head and neck, liver or kidney cancer. Here the CDR3 DNA reads TGCGCCAGCAGCCAACCTACAGTGCCTTCCTACAATGAGCAGTTCTTC. Encoded protein: CASSQPTVPSYNEQFF.